This T cell receptor beta chain was sequenced for a study of human T cells and chemical hapten exposure. Study at large: Yields of TCR per sample differed, chiefly owing to small differences in pooled library volume.

Study results and caveats: DPC sensitization did not alter TCRs above 1 in 1000 frequency.

Unseparated into fractions, whole blood served as the source from which total RNA was extracted. The library gave individual cDNA molecules unique molecular identifiers. Study processing details: TCR counts had a median of about 92,000 per sample and spanned roughly 20,000 to 750,000. Via MiXCR, TCRdb re-called the 5' RACE reads, giving one row per CDR3 protein. TCRdb assigned the V and J calls; the authors' analysis was not used. In the table there are 130,000 or so distinct CDR3 sequences, about 4.3% of which are singletons. The CDR3 is 12 amino acids. Trimming cost V 3 bases and J 12 bases; bases outside gene matches: 8. The germline V gene encodes CDR1 SQVTM and CDR2 ANQGSEA. This clonotype was recorded at least ten times. As yet, its antigen is unknown.

The rearrangement uses TRBV29-1 and TRBJ2-3; the match to TRBD1 covers 8 bases. This TCR was recovered from a female donor in good health. This chain's CDR3 is CSVERTGWDQYF. The DNA of the CDR3 is TGCAGCGTTGAGAGGACAGGGTGGGATCAGTATTTT.